These 26 T cell receptor beta chains were all obtained from the same sample, sequenced in a study of T cell repertoires in cytomegalovirus infection (dated 2019 in TCRdb). Instrument on record: Illumina HiSeq 1500. TCRdb trimmed the raw reads at Q25, called clones with MiXCR and kept productive beta chains. Rows merge per CDR3 protein into single entries with the most common DNA and genes. The sample table holds about 890,000 distinct CDR3 sequences, of which 31% were seen once. Around an eighth of the sample rests with the top ten. Their antigen targets remain unknown. In the paper's terms, the treatment or condition label means: in vitro stimulation with specific CMV peptide epitopes to enrich CMV-specific T cells. Sample: cultured CD8+ T cells from PBMCs, taken from culture after CMV antigen stimulation. These receptors came from a human donor in good health (CMV status not recorded). Some clones in this sample may be carry-over from other donors' samples.

The chain is built from TRBV10-3 and TRBJ1-5; 7 bases fit TRBD1. Germline-derived CDR1 and CDR2 are ENHRY and SYGVKD. The trim removed 1 base at V and 5 bases at J, leaving 5 bases unmatched. The CDR3 loop spans 15 amino acids. The CDR3 protein is CAISEFRQGYQPQHF. In nucleotides, the CDR3 is TGTGCCATCAGTGAGTTCCGACAGGGATATCAGCCCCAGCATTTT.

This clonotype appeared a single time. This may stem from a read error, because a much larger clone lies one nucleotide away. The chain employs TRBV7-6 and TRBJ2-1; D possibly corresponds to TRBD2 (5 bases). The CDR3 spans 12 residues. CDR1 and CDR2 (germline): SGHVS, FNYEAQ. The DNA for the CDR3 is TGTTCCAGCAGCTATACCGGGGATGAGCAGTTCTTC. Translating gives CSSSYTGDEQFF.

The rearrangement links TRBV11-2 to TRBJ1-4, with D unresolved. Trimming shortened V by 3 bases and J by 7 bases, and 12 bases separated the two germline ends. The CDR3 is made up of 14 amino acids. Germline CDR1 reads SGHAT; CDR2 reads FQNNGV. CDR3 protein: CASSFWEAGEKLFF. CDR3 bases: TGTGCCAGCAGCTTTTGGGAGGCAGGTGAAAAACTGTTTTTT.

The chain is built from TRBV7-9 and TRBJ1-2, with D hard to call. V gave up 3 bases and J gave up 3 bases, with 8 bases separating them. The CDR3 is 13 amino acids. The germline CDR1 and CDR2 sequences are SEHNR and FQNEAQ (reference sequence). CDR3 protein: CASSFYKYYGYTF. The CDR3 DNA reads as TGTGCCAGCAGCTTCTACAAATACTATGGCTACACCTTC. The whole variable domain, filled in from reference TRBV7-9 and TRBJ1-2, reads DTGVSQNPRHKITKRGQNVTFRCDPISEHNRLYWYRQTLGQGPEFLTYFQNEAQLEKSRLLSDRFSAERPKGSFSTLEIQRTEQGDSAMYLCASSFYKYYGYTFGSGTRLTVV.

This clonotype was seen at least ten times. This sequence joins TRBV7-3 and TRBJ2-3, with a weak D call TRBD2 (6 bases). The CDR3 is made up of 13 amino acids. Trimming left V 5 bases short and J 4 bases short, with 10 bases between. CDR1 is SGHTA and CDR2 is FQGTGA in the germline V gene. CDR3 amino acids: CASSVGTSDTQYF. CDR3 nucleotides: TGTGCCAGCAGCGTGGGGACTTCAGATACGCAGTATTTT.

This sequence joins TRBV12-3 or TRBV12-4 and TRBJ1-2; no reliable D call. The germline V and J ends were trimmed by 5 bases and 4 bases, with 11 bases remaining between them. The CDR3 is 13 residues long. DNA of the CDR3: TGTGCCAGCAGTAACGGCGCGTTCTATGGCTACACCTTC. Protein sequence: CASSNGAFYGYTF.

V usage is TRBV18 and J usage is TRBJ1-2; 7 bases match TRBD1. With V trimmed by 2 bases and J by 4 bases, 10 bases remained unmatched. The CDR3 runs to 16 residues. Germline loops: CDR1 KGHSH, CDR2 LQKENI. Here the CDR3 reads CASSPIATGEFYGYTF. The CDR3 nucleotides are TGTGCCAGCTCACCAATCGCAACAGGGGAATTCTATGGCTACACCTTC.

This clonotype showed up many times. The chain recombines TRBV7-2 with TRBJ1-2; 10 nucleotides align to TRBD1. The germline V gene encodes CDR1 SGHTA and CDR2 FQGNSA. With 5 bases clipped from V and 3 bases from J, the junction kept 6 bases outside the gene matches. The CDR3 is 15 residues long. The CDR3 DNA reads TGTGCCAGCAGCGACCGGGACAGGGGTGACTATGGCTACACCTTC. Its translation is CASSDRDRGDYGYTF.

This chain joins TRBV6-1 and TRBJ1-5, with a weak D call TRBD1 (6 bases). V was clipped by 6 bases and J by 7 bases, with 25 bases between them. Germline-derived CDR1 and CDR2 are MNHNS and SASEGT. The CDR3 sequence is 17 residues long. This CDR3 is CASRAGWGGGGRQPQHF. CDR3 DNA sequence: TGTGCCAGCAGGGCCGGTTGGGGGGGGGGCGGTCGGCAGCCCCAGCATTTT.

J is TRBJ2-3 and V is TRBV6-1; a weak D match, TRBD1 (5 bases). The CDR3 sequence is 14 residues long. Germline values: CDR1 MNHNS, CDR2 SASEGT. V shed 0 bases and J shed 4 bases, with 8 bases lying between them. This CDR3 is CASSEALGPDTQYF. The CDR3 coding sequence is TGTGCCAGCAGTGAAGCCCTGGGGCCAGATACGCAGTATTTT.

The table lists this clonotype with a few counts. The V and J genes are TRBV2 and TRBJ1-1; weak D call: TRBD1 (6 bases). CDR3 size: 15 residues. With 6 bases removed from V and 1 base from J, the gap between germline ends came to 15 bases. Per the germline V gene, CDR1 is SNHLY and CDR2 is FYNNEI. The CDR3 loop is CASRLSTGPNTEAFF. CDR3 DNA: TGTGCCAGCAGACTATCGACAGGACCGAACACTGAAGCTTTCTTT.

This rearrangement joins TRBV6-5 to TRBJ1-2; D gene ambiguous. Germline V CDR1 and CDR2: MNHEY, SVGAGI. The CDR3 sequence is 15 residues long. Deletions cut 7 bases from V and 4 bases from J, with 19 bases between. Written as DNA, the CDR3 is TGTGCCAGCACCTCTTTTGCTGGGGAGGCCTATGGCTACACCTTC. Protein: CASTSFAGEAYGYTF.

The chain carries TRBV19 and TRBJ1-1, with D possibly being TRBD1 (6 bases). Trimming shortened V by 5 bases and J by 7 bases, and 11 bases separated the two germline ends. This CDR3 is 12 amino acids long. Looked up from germline, CDR1 is LNHDA and CDR2 is SQIVND (reference sequence). The CDR3 protein is CASSGGSVEAFF. CDR3 nucleotides: TGTGCCAGTAGTGGGGGCTCGGTTGAAGCTTTCTTT.

This chain uses TRBV5-6 with TRBJ2-1; tentative D call: TRBD1 (6 bases). Germline CDR1 and CDR2: SGHDT and YYEEEE. V lost 4 bases and J 8 bases, leaving 13 bases between the germline ends. This CDR3 has 13 amino acids. CDR3 in DNA: TGTGCCAGCAGCCCGGACAGAGACGATGAGCAGTTCTTC. This codes for CASSPDRDDEQFF.

This clonotype was counted ten times or more. The V call is TRBV12-3 or TRBV12-4, the J call TRBJ2-3; a weak D match, TRBD2 (7 bases). The V end was cut by 6 bases, the J end by 5 bases, with 15 bases between. CDR3 length equals 14 residues. CDR3 region: CASSYYREGDTQYF. CDR3 DNA sequence: TGTGCCAGCAGCTACTACAGGGAGGGAGATACGCAGTATTTT.

The chain recombines TRBV19 with TRBJ2-7; D may be TRBD2 (7 bases). Germline CDR1 reads LNHDA; CDR2 reads SQIVND (reference sequence). The ends were cut back, 7 bases at V and 2 bases at J, with 12 bases in the middle. The CDR3 runs 13 residues. CDR3 sequence reads: CASTAGAPYEQYF. CDR3 DNA sequence: TGTGCCAGTACGGCGGGGGCCCCCTACGAGCAGTACTTC. Based on the CDR3 plus reference TRBV19 and TRBJ2-7, the full variable domain is DGGITQSPKYLFRKEGQNVTLSCEQNLNHDAMYWYRQDPGQGLRLIYYSQIVNDFQKGDIAEGYSVSREKKESFPLTVTSAQKNPTAFYLCASTAGAPYEQYFGPGTRLTVT.

The gene calls are TRBV7-9 and TRBJ1-1; no clear D. Germline lookup yields CDR1 SEHNR and CDR2 FQNEAQ (reference sequence). V dropped 4 bases and J dropped 3 bases, with 15 bases sitting between them. The CDR3 extends over 15 amino acids. The CDR3 coding sequence is TGTGCCAGCAGCTCCCCTCGGGGAAGAGACACTGAAGCTTTCTTT. Translation gives CASSSPRGRDTEAFF.

This clonotype was seen more than once but under ten times. The gene calls are TRBV2 and TRBJ2-3; D is perhaps TRBD2 (7 bases). The germline gives CDR1 SNHLY, CDR2 FYNNEI. Trimming shortened V by 0 bases and J by 3 bases, and 22 bases separated the two germline ends. The CDR3 runs to 19 residues. CDR3 sequence reads: CASSEAGFDGGGRTDTQYF. The CDR3 nucleotides read TGTGCCAGCAGTGAAGCAGGATTTGATGGGGGGGGCCGAACAGATACGCAGTATTTT. The whole variable domain, filled in from reference TRBV2 and TRBJ2-3, reads EPEVTQTPSHQVTQMGQEVILRCVPISNHLYFYWYRQILGQKVEFLVSFYNNEISEKSEIFDDQFSVERPDGSNFTLKIRSTKLEDSAMYFCASSEAGFDGGGRTDTQYFGPGTRLTVL.

This clonotype was seen at least ten times. This rearrangement joins TRBV6-2 or TRBV6-3 to TRBJ2-1; no definite D call. The CDR3 extends over 17 amino acids. The V gene's germline CDR1 is MNHEY and CDR2 SVGEGT. Trimming took off 4 bases at V and 4 bases at J, with 20 bases between the two ends. The CDR3 loop is CASSSLIPSTVYNEQFF. For the CDR3, the DNA is TGTGCCAGCAGTTCCCTGATTCCCTCTACAGTTTACAATGAGCAGTTCTTC.

This clonotype was seen a few times. The gene calls are TRBV28 and TRBJ1-1, with TRBD1 identical over 7 bases. This CDR3 has 14 amino acids. The germline CDR1 and CDR2 sequences are MDHEN and SYDVKM. V shed 3 bases and J 4 bases; nucleotides not matched to a gene: 5. For the CDR3, the DNA is TGTGCCAGCAGTTTTGACAGGGCATTCACTGAAGCTTTCTTT. Its protein product is CASSFDRAFTEAFF.

This chain joins TRBV2 and TRBJ1-4; 7 bases line up with TRBD1. CDR1 is SNHLY, CDR2 FYNNEI, per germline. V gave up 10 bases and J gave up 4 bases; unmatched junction bases: 6. This CDR3 is built from 13 residues. CDR3 loop: CAKGTESNEKLFF. The DNA of the CDR3 is TGTGCCAAGGGGACAGAAAGTAATGAAAAACTGTTTTTT.

This clonotype came up a few times. The chain recombines TRBV7-9 with TRBJ2-4, with TRBD1 as a possible D gene (5 bases). Germline CDR1 SEHNR, CDR2 FQNEAQ (reference sequence). The CDR3 has 16 amino acids. V was clipped by 5 bases and J by 0 bases, with 14 bases between them. CDR3 in DNA: TGTGCCAGCAGCGCCAAGGCAGGGATAGCCAAAAACATTCAGTACTTC. It specifies CASSAKAGIAKNIQYF.

J is TRBJ1-2 and V is TRBV4-1; no definite D call. Germline-derived CDR1 and CDR2 are MGHRA and YSYEKL. CDR3 length: 14 amino acids. Trimming stripped 0 bases from V and 2 bases from J, with 7 bases between. The CDR3 loop is CASSQELDNYGYTF. The CDR3 bases are TGCGCCAGCAGCCAAGAACTGGACAACTATGGCTACACCTTC.

Many counts were recorded for this clonotype. The chain uses TRBV7-8 and TRBJ2-7, with D perhaps given as TRBD1 or TRBD2 (6 bases each). The germline gives CDR1 SGHVS, CDR2 FQNEAQ. This CDR3 has 16 residues. Trimming removed 5 bases from V and 0 bases from J, with 17 bases in between. CDR3: CASSVPGADFSYEQYF. CDR3 DNA sequence: TGTGCCAGCAGCGTCCCGGGGGCCGACTTCTCCTACGAGCAGTACTTC. The full variable domain, in which reference TRBV7-8 and TRBJ2-7 provide the parts outside the CDR3, is GAGVSQSPRYKVAKRGQDVALRCDPISGHVSLFWYQQALGQGPEFLTYFQNEAQLDKSGLPSDRFFAERPEGSVSTLKIQRTQQEDSAVYLCASSVPGADFSYEQYFGPGTRLTVT.

This chain links TRBV11-3 with TRBJ2-3, with D uncertain. Germline values: CDR1 SGHNT, CDR2 YENEEA. V was cut by 6 bases and J by 4 bases, with 8 bases left in between. The CDR3 has 12 amino acids. The CDR3 DNA sequence: TGTGCCAGCAGTTCGGACGCAGATACGCAGTATTTT. This encodes CASSSDADTQYF.

The chain couples TRBV4-1 to TRBJ2-7; 9 positions agree with TRBD2. V trimming: 2 bases; J trimming: 0 bases; junction bases outside the gene matches: 5. CDR1 and CDR2 (germline): MGHRA, YSYEKL. CDR3 length: 16 amino acids. The CDR3 loop reads CASSQHLTSGSYEQYF. DNA of the CDR3: TGCGCCAGCAGCCAACACCTGACTAGCGGCTCCTACGAGCAGTACTTC.